The 8 T cell receptor beta chains reported below all come from one sample, sequenced in a study of shared clonotypes between healthy human individuals. The assay was immunoSEQ multiplex PCR, and TCRdb's table has in-frame clones only and misses some. This table holds a few million clones, 93% found once. Sequenced sample: naive CD4+ T cells from PBMCs. Subset given: CD45RA+ positively selected. These receptors all come from a man between 18 and 29 years old in good health. Some clones in this sample may be carry-over from other donors' samples.

This chain links TRBV4-2 with TRBJ2-1; TRBD2 is a possible D gene (7 bases). The CDR3 consists of 18 residues. Trimming shortened V by 1 base and J by 5 bases, and 21 bases separated the two germline ends. Per the germline V gene, CDR1 is LGHNA and CDR2 is YNFKEQ. Here the CDR3 reads CASSQAGGGGAPDNEQFF. In DNA form, the CDR3 reads TGTGCCAGCAGCCAAGCGGGGGGCGGTGGAGCGCCTGACAATGAGCAGTTCTTC.

The chain has TRBV2 and TRBJ1-2; D gene uncertain. V was shortened by 7 bases and J by 5 bases, with 14 bases between the two germline ends. Germline loops: CDR1 SNHLY, CDR2 FYNNEI. CDR3 length: 13 residues. The CDR3 is CASKPAAAYGYTF. The CDR3 DNA is TGTGCCAGCAAGCCGGCGGCGGCATATGGCTACACCTTC.

The rearrangement joins TRBV7-3 to TRBJ2-1; 7 bases align to TRBD2. Trimming took 5 bases from V and 2 from J; bases not matched to a gene: 6. This CDR3 is 15 amino acids long. CDR1 SGHTA and CDR2 FQGTGA come from the germline V gene. The DNA of the CDR3 is TGTGCCAGCAGCCCCGCGGGGGAGACCTACAATGAGCAGTTCTTC. As protein: CASSPAGETYNEQFF.

This clone was seen once. This chain connects TRBV28 to TRBJ1-1; the match to TRBD1 covers 9 bases. Germline CDR1 is MDHEN and CDR2 is SYDVKM. J lost 2 bases, V lost 6 bases, and 10 bases had no gene match. The CDR3 runs 16 residues. The CDR3 sequence: CASSRPGQGYNTEAFF. The DNA for the CDR3 is TGTGCCAGCAGCCGACCGGGACAGGGATACAACACTGAAGCTTTCTTT. The variable domain in full, with the rest retrieved from reference TRBV28 and TRBJ1-1, is DVKVTQSSRYLVKRTGEKVFLECVQDMDHENMFWYRQDPGLGLRLIYFSYDVKMKEKGDIPEGYSVSREKKERFSLILESASTNQTSMYLCASSRPGQGYNTEAFFGQGTRLTVV.

The chain couples TRBV28 to TRBJ1-2; TRBD1 might be the D (6 bases). Trimming removed 2 bases from V and 3 bases from J, with 13 bases in between. The CDR3 sequence is 15 residues long. In germline, CDR1 is MDHEN, CDR2 SYDVKM. The CDR3 sequence is CASSLNREGDYGYTF. In DNA, the CDR3 is TGTGCCAGCAGTTTAAACAGGGAGGGGGACTATGGCTACACCTTC.

The chain uses TRBV7-9 and TRBJ2-7; D remains ambiguous. Trimming removed 5 bases at V and 5 bases at J, with 10 bases between. This CDR3 comprises 12 residues. From germline, CDR1 is SEHNR and CDR2 FQNEAQ (reference sequence). DNA of the CDR3: TGTGCCAGCAGCCATCTCGGAAACGAGCAGTACTTC. It translates to CASSHLGNEQYF.

V is TRBV29-1 and J is TRBJ2-4; D call uncertain. CDR3 length: 13 residues. The V gene's germline CDR1 is SQVTM and CDR2 ANQGSEA. The V end was cut by 6 bases, the J end by 0 bases, with 9 bases between. CDR3 in DNA: TGCAGCGTCAGAATATTAGCCAAAAACATTCAGTACTTC. This encodes CSVRILAKNIQYF.

This clone came up once. The sample has other DNA sequences that encode this CDR3 too. This chain links TRBV5-1 with TRBJ2-1; 8 bases are shared with TRBD2. Germline V CDR1 and CDR2: SGHRS, YFSETQ. This CDR3 is 13 amino acids long. V lost 5 bases and J lost 7; bases outside the gene matches: 5. In DNA form, the CDR3 reads TGCGCCAGCAGTTCCCTAGCGGGTAATGAGCAGTTCTTC. This codes for CASSSLAGNEQFF.